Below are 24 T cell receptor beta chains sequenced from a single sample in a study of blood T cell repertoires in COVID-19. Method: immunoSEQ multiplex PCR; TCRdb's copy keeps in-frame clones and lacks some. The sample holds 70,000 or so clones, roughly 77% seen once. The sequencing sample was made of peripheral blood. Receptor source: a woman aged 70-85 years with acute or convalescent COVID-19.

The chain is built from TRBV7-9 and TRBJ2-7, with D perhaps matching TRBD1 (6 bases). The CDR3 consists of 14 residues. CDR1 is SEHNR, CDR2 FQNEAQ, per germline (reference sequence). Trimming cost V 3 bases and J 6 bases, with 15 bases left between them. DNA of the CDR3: TGTGCCAGCAGCTTGGGGAACAGGGAGAGCGAGCAGTACTTC. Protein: CASSLGNRESEQYF.

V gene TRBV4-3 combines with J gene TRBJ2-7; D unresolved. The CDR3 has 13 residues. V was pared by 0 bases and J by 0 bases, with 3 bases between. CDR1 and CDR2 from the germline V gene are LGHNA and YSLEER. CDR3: CASSQDLSYEQYF. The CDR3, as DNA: TGCGCCAGCAGCCAAGATCTCTCCTACGAGCAGTACTTC.

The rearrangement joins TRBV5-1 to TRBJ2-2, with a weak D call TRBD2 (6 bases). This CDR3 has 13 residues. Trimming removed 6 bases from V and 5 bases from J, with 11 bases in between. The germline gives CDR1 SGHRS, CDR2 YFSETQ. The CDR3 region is CASTLGGTGELFF. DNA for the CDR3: TGCGCCAGCACCCTTGGGGGGACCGGGGAGCTGTTTTTT.

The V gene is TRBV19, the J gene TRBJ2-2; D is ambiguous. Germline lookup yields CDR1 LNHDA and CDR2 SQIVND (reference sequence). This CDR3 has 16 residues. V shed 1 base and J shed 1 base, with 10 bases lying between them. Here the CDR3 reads CASSIVKTLNTGELFF. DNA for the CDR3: TGTGCCAGTAGTATAGTAAAGACTTTGAACACCGGGGAGCTGTTTTTT.

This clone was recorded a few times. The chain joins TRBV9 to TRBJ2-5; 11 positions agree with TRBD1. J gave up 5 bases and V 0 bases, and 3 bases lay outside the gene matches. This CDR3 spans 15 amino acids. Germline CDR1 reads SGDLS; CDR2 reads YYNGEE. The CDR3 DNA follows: TGTGCCAGCAGCGTAGCTGGGACAGGGGGGGAGACCCAGTACTTC. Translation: CASSVAGTGGETQYF.

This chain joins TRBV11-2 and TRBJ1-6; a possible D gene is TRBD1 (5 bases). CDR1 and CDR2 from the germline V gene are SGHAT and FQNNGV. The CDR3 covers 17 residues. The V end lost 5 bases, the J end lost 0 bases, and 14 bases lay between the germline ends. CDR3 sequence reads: CASSPRQSSSYNSPLHF. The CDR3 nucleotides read TGTGCCAGCAGCCCCCGACAGTCTAGCTCCTATAATTCACCCCTCCACTTT. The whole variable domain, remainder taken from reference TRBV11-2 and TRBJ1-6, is EAGVAQSPRYKIIEKRQSVAFWCNPISGHATLYWYQQILGQGPKLLIQFQNNGVVDDSQLPKDRFSAERLKGVDSTLKIQPAKLEDSAVYLCASSPRQSSSYNSPLHFGNGTRLTVT.

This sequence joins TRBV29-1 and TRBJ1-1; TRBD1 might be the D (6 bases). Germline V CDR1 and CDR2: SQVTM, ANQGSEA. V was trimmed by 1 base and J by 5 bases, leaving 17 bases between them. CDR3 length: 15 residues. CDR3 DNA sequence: TGCAGCGTTGAAGTCCCTCGGGGGGCAAGAACTGAAGCTTTCTTT. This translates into CSVEVPRGARTEAFF.

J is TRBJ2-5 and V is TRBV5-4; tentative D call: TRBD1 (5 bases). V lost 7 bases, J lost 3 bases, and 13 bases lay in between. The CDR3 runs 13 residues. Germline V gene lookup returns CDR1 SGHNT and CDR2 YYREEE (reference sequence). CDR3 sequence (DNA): TGTGCCAGCCTGCAGGGCCCGAAAGAGACCCAGTACTTC. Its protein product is CASLQGPKETQYF. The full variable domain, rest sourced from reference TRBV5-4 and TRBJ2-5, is ETGVTQSPTHLIKTRGQQVTLRCSSQSGHNTVSWYQQALGQGPQFIFQYYREEENGRGNFPPRFSGLQFPNYSSELNVNALELDDSALYLCASLQGPKETQYFGPGTRLLVL.

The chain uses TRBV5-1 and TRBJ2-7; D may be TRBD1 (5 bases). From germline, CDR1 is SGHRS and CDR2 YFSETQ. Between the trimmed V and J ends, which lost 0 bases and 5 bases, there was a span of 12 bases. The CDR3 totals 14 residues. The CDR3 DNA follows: TGCGCCAGCAGCTTGGAGGCCCAGGGCCACGAGCAGTACTTC. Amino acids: CASSLEAQGHEQYF.

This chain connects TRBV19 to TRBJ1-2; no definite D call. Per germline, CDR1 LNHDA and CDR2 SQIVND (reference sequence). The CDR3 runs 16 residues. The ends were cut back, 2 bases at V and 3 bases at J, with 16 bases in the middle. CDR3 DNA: TGTGCCAGTAGTATAATTTCATCCGGGGTTGACTATGGCTACACCTTC. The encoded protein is CASSIISSGVDYGYTF.

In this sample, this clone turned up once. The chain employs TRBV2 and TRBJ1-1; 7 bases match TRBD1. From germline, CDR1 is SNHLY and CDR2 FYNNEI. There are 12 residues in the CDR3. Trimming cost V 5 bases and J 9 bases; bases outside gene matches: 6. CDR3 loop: CASSPRDRKAFF. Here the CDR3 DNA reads TGTGCCAGCAGTCCCCGGGACAGAAAAGCTTTCTTT.

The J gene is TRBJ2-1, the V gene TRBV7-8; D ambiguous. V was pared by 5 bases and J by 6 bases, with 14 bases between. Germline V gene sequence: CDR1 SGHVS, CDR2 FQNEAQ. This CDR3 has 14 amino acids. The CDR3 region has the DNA TGTGCCAGCAGCCGTAACCCTAGAGTCAATGAGCAGTTCTTC. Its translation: CASSRNPRVNEQFF.

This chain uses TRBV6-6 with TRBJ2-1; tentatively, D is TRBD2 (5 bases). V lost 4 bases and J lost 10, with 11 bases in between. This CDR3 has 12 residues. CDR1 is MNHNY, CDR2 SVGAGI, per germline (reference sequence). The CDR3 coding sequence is TGTGCCAGCAGTTCCCCTGCGGGCGAGCAGTTCTTC. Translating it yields CASSSPAGEQFF.

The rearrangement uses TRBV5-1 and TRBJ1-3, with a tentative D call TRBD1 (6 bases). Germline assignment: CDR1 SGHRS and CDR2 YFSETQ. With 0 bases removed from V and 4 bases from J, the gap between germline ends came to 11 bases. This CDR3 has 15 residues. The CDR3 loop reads CASSLGVTGGNTIYF. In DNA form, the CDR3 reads TGCGCCAGCAGCTTGGGGGTGACAGGCGGAAACACCATATATTTT.

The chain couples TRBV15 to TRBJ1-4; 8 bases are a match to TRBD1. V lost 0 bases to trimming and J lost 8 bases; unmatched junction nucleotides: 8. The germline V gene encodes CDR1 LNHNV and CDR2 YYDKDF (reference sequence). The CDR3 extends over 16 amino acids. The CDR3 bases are TGTGCCACCAGCAGAGATCCAGGGGGCCAAGGGGAAAAACTGTTTTTT. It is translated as CATSRDPGGQGEKLFF.

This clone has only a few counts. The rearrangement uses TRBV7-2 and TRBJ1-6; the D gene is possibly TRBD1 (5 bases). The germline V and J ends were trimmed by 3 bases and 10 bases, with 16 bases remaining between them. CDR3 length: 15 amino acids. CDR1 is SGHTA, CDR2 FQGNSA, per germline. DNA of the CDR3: TGTGCCAGCAGCTTTCTAGGGGCAGGAGAATCACCCCTCCACTTT. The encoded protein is CASSFLGAGESPLHF. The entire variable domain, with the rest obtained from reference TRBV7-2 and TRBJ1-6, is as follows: GAGVSQSPSNKVTEKGKDVELRCDPISGHTALYWYRQSLGQGLEFLIYFQGNSAPDKSGLPSDRFSAERTGGSVSTLTIQRTQQEDSAVYLCASSFLGAGESPLHFGNGTRLTVT.

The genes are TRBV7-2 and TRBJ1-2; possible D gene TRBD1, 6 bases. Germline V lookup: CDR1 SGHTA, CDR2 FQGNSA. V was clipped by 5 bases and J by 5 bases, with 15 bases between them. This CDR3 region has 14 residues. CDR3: CASSPRGPRYGYTF. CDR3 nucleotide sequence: TGTGCCAGCAGCCCCAGGGGCCCTCGGTATGGCTACACCTTC.

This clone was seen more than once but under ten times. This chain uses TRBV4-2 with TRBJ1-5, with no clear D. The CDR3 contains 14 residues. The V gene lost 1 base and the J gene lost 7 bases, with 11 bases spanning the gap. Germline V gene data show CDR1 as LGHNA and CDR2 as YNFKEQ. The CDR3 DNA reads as TGTGCCAGCAGCCAAGGAATGGTCGGGCAGCCCCAGCATTTT. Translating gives CASSQGMVGQPQHF.

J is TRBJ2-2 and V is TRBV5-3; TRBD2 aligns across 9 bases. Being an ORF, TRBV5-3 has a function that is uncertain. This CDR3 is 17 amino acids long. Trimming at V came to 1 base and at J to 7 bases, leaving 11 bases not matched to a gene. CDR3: CARSLCTREGRGGELFF. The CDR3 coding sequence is TGTGCCAGAAGCTTGTGCACGCGGGAGGGCCGAGGCGGGGAGCTGTTTTTT.

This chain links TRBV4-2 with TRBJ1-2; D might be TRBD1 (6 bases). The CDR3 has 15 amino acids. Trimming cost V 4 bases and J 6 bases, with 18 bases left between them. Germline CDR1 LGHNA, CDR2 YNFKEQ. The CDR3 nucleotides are TGTGCCAGCAGCCCTCCGGACAGTCCCGAGGATGGCTACACCTTC. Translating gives CASSPPDSPEDGYTF.

The CDR3 DNA reads TGTGCCAGTATGTGGCAGGTGGGTAGGAGGGCCAATGAGCAGTTCTTC. Its translation: CASMWQVGRRANEQFF. The rearrangement joins TRBV19 to TRBJ2-1, with a tentative D call TRBD2 (6 bases). The germline V gene has CDR1 LNHDA and CDR2 SQIVND (reference sequence). The CDR3 covers 16 residues. V lost 7 bases to trimming and J lost 6 bases, with 22 bases between them.

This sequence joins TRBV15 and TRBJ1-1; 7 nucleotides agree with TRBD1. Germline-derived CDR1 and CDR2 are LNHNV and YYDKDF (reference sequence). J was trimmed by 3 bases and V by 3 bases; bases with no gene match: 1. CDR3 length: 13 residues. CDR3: CATSRGTDTEAFF. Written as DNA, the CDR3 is TGTGCCACCAGCAGGGGGACAGACACTGAAGCTTTCTTT.

CDR3 nucleotide sequence: TGCGCCAGCAGCCTACAGACAGGGGCTTACACTGAAGCTTTCTTT. It codes for CASSLQTGAYTEAFF. The V call is TRBV5-1, the J call TRBJ1-1; 8 bases line up with TRBD1. The V gene's germline CDR1 is SGHRS and CDR2 YFSETQ. V gave up 4 bases and J gave up 3 bases; unmatched junction bases: 8. The CDR3 loop spans 15 amino acids.

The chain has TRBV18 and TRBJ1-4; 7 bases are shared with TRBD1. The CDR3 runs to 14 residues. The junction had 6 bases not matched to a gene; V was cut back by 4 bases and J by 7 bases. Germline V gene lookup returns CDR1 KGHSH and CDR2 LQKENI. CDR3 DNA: TGTGCCAGCTCACGACAGGGCTTTACTGAAAAACTGTTTTTT. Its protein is CASSRQGFTEKLFF.